The next 22 T cell receptor beta chains were all read from a single sample in a study of T cell responses to AZD1222 COVID-19 vaccine. Repertoires were generated with immunoSEQ multiplex PCR, while TCRdb's copy carries only in-frame clones and drops some. Among about 74,000 clones, roughly 90% were seen once, and the ten largest hold roughly 8%. Here the sequenced sample was peripheral blood, taken 28 days after the second AZD1222 dose. These receptors were collected from an adult who received the AZD1222 COVID-19 vaccine.

By its share, this clone is medium-sized. This chain links TRBV30 with TRBJ2-1; perhaps TRBD2 as D (6 bases). This CDR3 is 14 amino acids long. Germline V gives CDR1 GTSNPN, CDR2 SVGIG (reference sequence). With 2 bases removed from V and 7 bases from J, the gap between germline ends came to 15 bases. The CDR3 loop reads CAWSSGSGVNEQFF. CDR3 DNA sequence: TGTGCCTGGAGTTCCGGGAGTGGGGTGAATGAGCAGTTCTTC.

The rearrangement uses TRBV3-1 (or the pseudogene TRBV3-2) and TRBJ1-2; D remains unclear. V was clipped by 0 bases and J by 8 bases, with 10 bases between them. The CDR3 spans 13 residues. Germline CDR1 and CDR2: LGHDT and YNNKEL (reference sequence). The CDR3 loop is CASSQDMAGGYTF. The CDR3 DNA is TGTGCCAGCAGCCAAGATATGGCAGGCGGCTACACCTTC.

In this sample, this clone turned up once. The chain links TRBV5-1 to TRBJ2-3, with a tentative D call TRBD2 (5 bases). Germline CDR1 is SGHRS and CDR2 is YFSETQ. The CDR3 has 18 amino acids. V shed 0 bases and J shed 4 bases, with 21 bases lying between them. CDR3: CASSLVPGTSSRADTQYF. The CDR3, as DNA: TGCGCCAGCAGCTTGGTCCCTGGTACTAGTTCACGGGCAGATACGCAGTATTTT.

The V call is TRBV9, the J call TRBJ2-7; 11 bases map to TRBD1. Germline CDR1 is SGDLS and CDR2 is YYNGEE. This CDR3 spans 14 amino acids. V lost 5 bases, J lost 4 bases, and 5 bases stayed unmatched. CDR3 sequence: CASSSGTGGYEQYF. In nucleotides, the CDR3 is TGTGCCAGCAGTTCCGGGACAGGGGGTTACGAGCAGTACTTC.

This chain joins TRBV4-3 and TRBJ1-1; no definite D call. Looked up from germline, CDR1 is LGHNA and CDR2 is YSLEER. Trimming took off 1 base at V and 1 base at J, with 10 bases between the two ends. CDR3 size: 15 residues. The CDR3 bases are TGCGCCAGCAGCCAAGGGAATGGTGGGAACACTGAAGCTTTCTTT. Amino acid sequence: CASSQGNGGNTEAFF.

The chain is built from TRBV7-9 and TRBJ2-1; D call uncertain. This CDR3 comprises 13 residues. Germline V gives CDR1 SEHNR, CDR2 FQNEAQ (reference sequence). Trimming shortened V by 5 bases and J by 4 bases, and 9 bases separated the two germline ends. The CDR3 DNA is TGTGCCAGCAGCCCCTCGGCGTACAATGAGCAGTTCTTC. Translated, it gives CASSPSAYNEQFF.

The table lists this clone with a count of one. The CDR3 here is CASSPTRWGGVSTDTQYF. CDR3 nucleotides: TGTGCCAGCAGCCCAACGCGCTGGGGCGGGGTTAGCACAGATACGCAGTATTTT. The genes are TRBV7-7 and TRBJ2-3; D possibly corresponds to TRBD2 (6 bases). Germline-derived CDR1 and CDR2 are SSHAT and FNYEAQ (reference sequence). The CDR3 has 18 amino acids. The V gene lost 5 bases and the J gene lost 0 bases, with 21 bases spanning the gap.

This sequence joins TRBV5-4 and TRBJ2-7; the D gene could be TRBD1 or TRBD2 (5 bases each). Germline V lookup: CDR1 SGHNT, CDR2 YYREEE (reference sequence). V gave up 4 bases and J gave up 2 bases, with 16 bases separating them. The CDR3 has 15 amino acids. In nucleotides, the CDR3 is TGTGCCAGCAGCCTAAACCGGGACGGGACCTACGAGCAGTACTTC. The encoded protein is CASSLNRDGTYEQYF.

The chain is built from TRBV27 and TRBJ2-7; no clear D. Germline V gives CDR1 MNHEY, CDR2 SMNVEV (reference sequence). V was cut by 3 bases and J by 0 bases, with 6 bases left in between. This CDR3 is 13 amino acids long. The CDR3 DNA is TGTGCCAGCAGTTTCAGGAGCTCCTACGAGCAGTACTTC. Translation gives CASSFRSSYEQYF.

This sequence joins TRBV7-2 and TRBJ1-2; D may be TRBD1 (6 bases). Germline V gene lookup returns CDR1 SGHTA and CDR2 FQGNSA. CDR3 length equals 12 residues. V lost 4 bases and J lost 7, with 10 bases in between. The CDR3 sequence is CASSSNRVGYTF. The CDR3 DNA sequence: TGTGCCAGCAGCTCGAACAGGGTTGGCTACACCTTC.

The J gene is TRBJ2-4, the V gene TRBV14; maybe TRBD2 (5 bases). V was trimmed by 5 bases and J by 4 bases, leaving 24 bases between them. The germline gives CDR1 SGHDN, CDR2 FVKESK. CDR3 length equals 18 residues. CDR3 in amino acids: CASSLRVRGPGYKNIQYF. As DNA, the CDR3 is TGTGCCAGCAGCTTAAGGGTACGAGGGCCCGGGTATAAAAACATTCAGTACTTC.

V gene TRBV6-2 or TRBV6-3 combines with J gene TRBJ2-2; D not resolved. Germline V gene sequence: CDR1 MNHEY, CDR2 SVGEGT. This CDR3 spans 15 amino acids. V lost 6 bases, J lost 5 bases, and 16 bases lay in between. CDR3 in amino acids: CASSPPAQRTGELFF. In nucleotides, the CDR3 is TGTGCCAGCAGCCCCCCCGCCCAGAGGACCGGGGAGCTGTTTTTT.

V is TRBV5-4 and J is TRBJ2-2; 9 bases line up with TRBD1. CDR3 length equals 18 residues. V dropped 5 bases and J dropped 7; count of bases not matched to a gene: 18. The V gene's germline CDR1 is SGHNT and CDR2 YYREEE (reference sequence). The CDR3 DNA is TGTGCCAGCAGTTCGAGCCCTGACAGGGGGACTCCCGGCGGGGAGCTGTTTTTT. It specifies CASSSSPDRGTPGGELFF.

The chain employs TRBV29-1 and TRBJ2-3; 14 bases map to TRBD2. The V gene end was trimmed by 7 bases and the J gene end by 9 bases; junction bases not matched to a gene: 6. The CDR3 is 13 residues long. CDR1 and CDR2 (germline): SQVTM, ANQGSEA. This CDR3 reads CSAGTSGSETQYF. The DNA of the CDR3 is TGCAGCGCAGGGACTAGCGGGAGCGAAACGCAGTATTTT.

In DNA, the CDR3 is TGTGCCAGCAATTGGGACTCCACCACTGAAGCTTTCTTT. The encoded protein is CASNWDSTTEAFF. This chain joins TRBV2 and TRBJ1-1, with D possibly TRBD1 on 5 matching bases. The germline V gene encodes CDR1 SNHLY and CDR2 FYNNEI. Trimming stripped 7 bases from V and 4 bases from J, with 13 bases between. The CDR3 totals 13 residues.

The chain joins TRBV5-4 to TRBJ2-1; 13 positions agree with TRBD2. Germline lookup yields CDR1 SGHNT and CDR2 YYREEE (reference sequence). The CDR3 runs to 15 residues. J was trimmed by 7 bases and V by 3 bases; bases with no gene match: 4. CDR3 nucleotide sequence: TGTGCCAGCAGCTCCCCACTAGCGGGAGGGAATGAGCAGTTCTTC. Amino acids: CASSSPLAGGNEQFF.

The rearrangement links TRBV7-2 to TRBJ2-2; D is possibly TRBD1 or TRBD2 (6 bases each). This CDR3 comprises 16 residues. The germline V and J ends were trimmed by 5 bases and 5 bases, with 18 bases remaining between them. Germline assignment: CDR1 SGHTA and CDR2 FQGNSA. This CDR3 is CASSPLGGFETGELFF. For the CDR3, the DNA is TGTGCCAGCAGCCCCTTAGGGGGGTTTGAGACCGGGGAGCTGTTTTTT.

The chain recombines TRBV5-4 with TRBJ2-7; 16 nucleotides agree with TRBD2. The V and J ends lost 4 bases and 0 bases, in that order; junction bases with no gene match: 4. Germline-derived CDR1 and CDR2 are SGHNT and YYREEE (reference sequence). This CDR3 is built from 17 residues. The CDR3 nucleotides are TGTGCCAGCAGCCTGGGACTAGCGGGAGGGACCTCCTACGAGCAGTACTTC. Residues: CASSLGLAGGTSYEQYF.

This clone was recorded a few times. The V call is TRBV6-5, the J call TRBJ1-5, with D possibly being TRBD1 (5 bases). The V gene's germline CDR1 is MNHEY and CDR2 SVGAGI. The V gene lost 6 bases and the J gene lost 2 bases, with 5 bases spanning the gap. The CDR3 is 12 amino acids. CDR3 loop: CASSRGNQPQHF. Written as DNA, the CDR3 is TGTGCCAGCAGCAGGGGCAATCAGCCCCAGCATTTT.

The chain employs TRBV7-2 and TRBJ1-5, with unresolved D. Trimming removed 3 bases at V and 3 bases at J, with 6 bases between. CDR1 and CDR2 from the germline V gene are SGHTA and FQGNSA. This CDR3 region has 13 residues. CDR3 in amino acids: CASSFSSNQPQHF. CDR3 bases: TGTGCCAGCAGCTTCAGTTCCAATCAGCCCCAGCATTTT.

This clone appeared once. This chain joins TRBV5-1 and TRBJ2-3; 16 positions agree with TRBD2. CDR3 size: 18 residues. CDR1 and CDR2 (germline): SGHRS, YFSETQ. Trimming at V came to 4 bases and at J to 1 base, leaving 6 bases not matched to a gene. In DNA, the CDR3 is TGCGCCAGCAGCGCCGGGACTAGCGGGAGGGTGGGCACAGATACGCAGTATTTT. Protein sequence: CASSAGTSGRVGTDTQYF.

The chain joins TRBV9 to TRBJ2-1, with D possibly being TRBD1 (6 bases). Germline V gives CDR1 SGDLS, CDR2 YYNGEE. This CDR3 is built from 14 residues. Trimming took off 0 bases at V and 3 bases at J, with 7 bases between the two ends. The CDR3, as DNA: TGTGCCAGCAGCGTAGGGGACATCTACAATGAGCAGTTCTTC. Amino acid sequence: CASSVGDIYNEQFF.